There are many counts of the clone carrying this T cell receptor (beta chain). What it recognizes is unknown. The V gene's germline CDR1 is MNHNY and CDR2 SVGAGI (reference sequence). Trimming removed 2 bases from V and 4 bases from J, with 20 bases in between. This CDR3 spans 18 amino acids. The data are from a study of T cells in Graves' hyperthyroidism and ophthalmopathy. Overall study results and limits: The model forecast ophthalmopathy, anticipating it by a median about 6.5 months before onset. Stable hyperthyroidism and ophthalmopathy were separated using 13 V-J signatures.

Amplified TCR beta CDR3 regions derived from RNA transcripts. Using the HTBI primer set, a first-round RT-PCR was run on the TCR CDR3. TCRdb reprocessed the multiplex PCR reads with MiXCR, giving one entry per CDR3 protein. The sample includes approximately 640,000 distinct CDR3 sequences, about 18% seen only once; the top ten take around 16%. Investigators excluded patients with uncontrolled infection, other autoimmune disease, pregnancy or lactation. This receptor was obtained from a man between 45 and 60 years old with Graves' hyperthyroidism. This rearrangement joins TRBV6-6 to TRBJ2-2; D assignment may be TRBD1 or TRBD2 (6 bases each). Sequenced: blood. In DNA form, the CDR3 reads TGTGCCAGCAGTTACGCCCCGGGGGCGCCTAAACTCACCGGGGAGCTGTTTTTT. Amino acid sequence: CASSYAPGAPKLTGELFF.